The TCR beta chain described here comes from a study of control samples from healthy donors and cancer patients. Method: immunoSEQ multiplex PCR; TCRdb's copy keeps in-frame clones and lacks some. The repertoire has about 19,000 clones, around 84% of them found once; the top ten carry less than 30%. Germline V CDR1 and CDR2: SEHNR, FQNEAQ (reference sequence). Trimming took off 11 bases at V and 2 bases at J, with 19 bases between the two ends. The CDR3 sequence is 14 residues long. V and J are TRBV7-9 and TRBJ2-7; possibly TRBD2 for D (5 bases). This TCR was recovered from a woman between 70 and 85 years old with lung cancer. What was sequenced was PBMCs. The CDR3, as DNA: TGTGCCGTCCGAGGGCGGAGTTCCCCCTACGAGCAGTACTTC. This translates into CAVRGRSSPYEQYF. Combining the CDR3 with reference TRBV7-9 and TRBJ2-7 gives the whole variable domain DTGVSQNPRHKITKRGQNVTFRCDPISEHNRLYWYRQTLGQGPEFLTYFQNEAQLEKSRLLSDRFSAERPKGSFSTLEIQRTEQGDSAMYLCAVRGRSSPYEQYFGPGTRLTVT.